These 10 T cell receptor beta chains originate from one sample sequenced in a study of blood T cell repertoires in COVID-19. This table comes from immunoSEQ multiplex PCR, and its TCRdb copy is limited to in-frame clones, with some not included. The sample holds tens of thousands of clones, about four fifths seen once. The sequenced sample consisted of peripheral blood. The receptors shown here come from a woman between 55 and 75 years old with acute or convalescent COVID-19.

CDR3 DNA sequence: TGTGCCAGCAGTTTCGGTGGAAACACCATATATTTT. Protein sequence: CASSFGGNTIYF. The rearrangement joins TRBV28 to TRBJ1-3; D remains ambiguous. The germline CDR1 and CDR2 sequences are MDHEN and SYDVKM. CDR3 length equals 12 residues. The V end was cut by 3 bases, the J end by 3 bases, with 3 bases between.

The rearrangement links TRBV7-2 to TRBJ1-1; maybe TRBD1 (6 bases). Looked up from germline, CDR1 is SGHTA and CDR2 is FQGNSA. Trimming cost V 2 bases and J 8 bases, with 18 bases left between them. The CDR3 has 15 amino acids. CDR3 bases: TGTGCCAGCAGCTTAAAAGGAGGGGGGGGCCAGGAAGCTTTCTTT. Translating it yields CASSLKGGGGQEAFF.

The J gene is TRBJ2-5, the V gene TRBV5-1; 11 nucleotides align to TRBD1. The germline V gene encodes CDR1 SGHRS and CDR2 YFSETQ. The CDR3 covers 14 residues. With V trimmed by 4 bases and J by 4 bases, 3 bases remained unmatched. The CDR3 sequence: CASSDGTGGETQYF. As DNA, the CDR3 is TGCGCCAGCAGCGACGGGACAGGGGGAGAGACCCAGTACTTC.

This clone has only a few counts. This chain uses TRBV4-2 with TRBJ1-5, with 8 bases fitting TRBD1. In germline, CDR1 is LGHNA, CDR2 YNFKEQ. This CDR3 has 16 amino acids. V was pared by 0 bases and J by 11 bases, with 12 bases of the junction left unmatched. CDR3 amino acids: CASSQESTGGLPAQHF. CDR3 sequence (DNA): TGTGCCAGCAGCCAAGAGAGCACAGGGGGGCTTCCAGCCCAGCATTTT.

The genes are TRBV19 and TRBJ2-1; the D gene is possibly TRBD1 (6 bases). This CDR3 spans 13 amino acids. From germline, CDR1 is LNHDA and CDR2 SQIVND (reference sequence). Trimming took off 7 bases at V and 4 bases at J, with 11 bases between the two ends. The CDR3, as DNA: TGTGCCAGTACGGACAGCCTTTACAATGAGCAGTTCTTC. It encodes CASTDSLYNEQFF. The complete variable domain, with remaining parts taken from reference TRBV19 and TRBJ2-1, reads DGGITQSPKYLFRKEGQNVTLSCEQNLNHDAMYWYRQDPGQGLRLIYYSQIVNDFQKGDIAEGYSVSREKKESFPLTVTSAQKNPTAFYLCASTDSLYNEQFFGPGTRLTVL.

This clone was seen a handful of times. The rearrangement joins TRBV7-3 to TRBJ2-2; maybe TRBD1 (6 bases). V was pared by 0 bases and J by 14 bases, with 13 bases between. CDR3 length: 13 amino acids. The V gene's germline CDR1 is SGHTA and CDR2 FQGTGA. The CDR3 coding sequence is TGTGCCAGCAGCTTAACGACAGGACAGTCCCTGTTTTTT. Its protein product is CASSLTTGQSLFF.

The chain carries TRBV5-1 and TRBJ2-2, with 7 bases aligning to TRBD1. The CDR3 is made up of 17 amino acids. Germline loops: CDR1 SGHRS, CDR2 YFSETQ. Trimming at V came to 4 bases and at J to 2 bases, leaving 11 bases not matched to a gene. The CDR3 DNA is TGCGCCAGCAGCCTAAGGGGGCGCCGGGGAAACACCGGGGAGCTGTTTTTT. Its translation: CASSLRGRRGNTGELFF.

The chain joins TRBV7-9 to TRBJ1-1; D gene uncertain. The length of the CDR3 is 14 residues. The germline V gene encodes CDR1 SEHNR and CDR2 FQNEAQ (reference sequence). Trimming removed 3 bases at V and 0 bases at J, with 8 bases between. The CDR3 coding sequence is TGTGCCAGCAGCTTTACGGGAATGAACACTGAAGCTTTCTTT. It encodes CASSFTGMNTEAFF.

The chain uses TRBV9 and TRBJ1-2; the D is unclear. V was cut by 0 bases and J by 4 bases, with 10 bases left in between. The CDR3 totals 14 residues. CDR1 and CDR2 (germline): SGDLS, YYNGEE. For the CDR3, the DNA is TGTGCCAGCAGCGTAGGTTCTACCACCTATGGCTACACCTTC. It encodes CASSVGSTTYGYTF.

The rearrangement joins TRBV28 to TRBJ1-5, with a tentative D call TRBD1 (5 bases). Trimming cost V 5 bases and J 7 bases, with 21 bases left between them. The CDR3 covers 16 residues. Germline lookup yields CDR1 MDHEN and CDR2 SYDVKM. This chain's CDR3 is CASSVIWAQGAQPQHF. CDR3 bases: TGTGCCAGCAGTGTTATATGGGCCCAGGGCGCGCAGCCCCAGCATTTT.